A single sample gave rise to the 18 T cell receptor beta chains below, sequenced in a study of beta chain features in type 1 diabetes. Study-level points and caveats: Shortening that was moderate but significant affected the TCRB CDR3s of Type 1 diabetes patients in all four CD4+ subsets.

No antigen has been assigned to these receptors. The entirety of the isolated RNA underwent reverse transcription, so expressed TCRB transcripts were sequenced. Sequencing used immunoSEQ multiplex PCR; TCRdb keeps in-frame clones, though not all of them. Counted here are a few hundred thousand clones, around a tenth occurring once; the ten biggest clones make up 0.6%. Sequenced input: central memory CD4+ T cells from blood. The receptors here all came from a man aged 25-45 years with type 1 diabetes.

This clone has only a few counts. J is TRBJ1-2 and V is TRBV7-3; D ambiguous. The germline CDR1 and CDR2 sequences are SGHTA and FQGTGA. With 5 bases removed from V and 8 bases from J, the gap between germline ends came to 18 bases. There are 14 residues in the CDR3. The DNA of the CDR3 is TGTGCCAGCAGCCTGGGAGGGAGACTAGGGGGCTACACCTTC. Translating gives CASSLGGRLGGYTF.

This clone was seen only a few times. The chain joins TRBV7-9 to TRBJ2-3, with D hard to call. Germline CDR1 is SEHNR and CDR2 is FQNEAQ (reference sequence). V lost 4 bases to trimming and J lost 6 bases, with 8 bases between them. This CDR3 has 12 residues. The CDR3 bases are TGTGCCAGCAGCTCGACGGCGGATACGCAGTATTTT. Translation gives CASSSTADTQYF.

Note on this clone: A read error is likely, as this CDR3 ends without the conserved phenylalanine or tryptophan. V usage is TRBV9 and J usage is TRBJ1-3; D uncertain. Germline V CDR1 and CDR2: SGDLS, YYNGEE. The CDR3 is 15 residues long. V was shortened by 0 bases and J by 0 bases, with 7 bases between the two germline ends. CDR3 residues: CASSVVPISGNTIYL. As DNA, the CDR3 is TGTGCCAGCAGCGTAGTCCCGATCTCTGGAAACACCATATATCTT.

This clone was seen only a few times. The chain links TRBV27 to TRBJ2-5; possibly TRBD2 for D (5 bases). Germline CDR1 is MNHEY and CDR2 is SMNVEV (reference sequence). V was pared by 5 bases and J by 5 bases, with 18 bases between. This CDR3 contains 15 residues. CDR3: CASSPWRLGMETQYF. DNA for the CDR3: TGTGCCAGCAGTCCTTGGAGGTTGGGCATGGAGACCCAGTACTTC.

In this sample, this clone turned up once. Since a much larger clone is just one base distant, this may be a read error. The DNA of the CDR3 is TGTGCCAGCAGCTCACAGGGATACGAGCAGTACTTC. Encoded protein: CASSSQGYEQYF. The J gene is TRBJ2-7, the V gene TRBV11-1; D perhaps matches TRBD1 (6 bases). This CDR3 is 12 amino acids long. Trimming left V 4 bases short and J 4 bases short, with 8 bases between. CDR1 is SGHAT, CDR2 FQDESV, per germline (reference sequence). The full variable domain, in which reference TRBV11-1 and TRBJ2-7 provide the parts outside the CDR3, is EAEVAQSPRYKITEKSQAVAFWCDPISGHATLYWYRQILGQGPELLVQFQDESVVDDSQLPKDRFSAERLKGVDSTLKIQPAELGDSAMYLCASSSQGYEQYFGPGTRLTVT.

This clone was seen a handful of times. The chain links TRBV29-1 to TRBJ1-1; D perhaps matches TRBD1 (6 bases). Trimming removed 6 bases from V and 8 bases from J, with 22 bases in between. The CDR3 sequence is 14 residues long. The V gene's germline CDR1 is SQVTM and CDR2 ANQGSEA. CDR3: CSVELDSDPQEAFF. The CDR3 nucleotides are TGCAGCGTAGAATTGGACAGCGATCCTCAAGAAGCTTTCTTT.

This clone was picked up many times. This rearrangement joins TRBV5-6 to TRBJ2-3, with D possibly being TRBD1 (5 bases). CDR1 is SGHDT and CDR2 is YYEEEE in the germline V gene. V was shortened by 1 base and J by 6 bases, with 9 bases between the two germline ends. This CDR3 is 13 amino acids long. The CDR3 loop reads CASSLTGPDTQYF. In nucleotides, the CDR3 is TGTGCCAGCAGCTTGACAGGTCCGGATACGCAGTATTTT.

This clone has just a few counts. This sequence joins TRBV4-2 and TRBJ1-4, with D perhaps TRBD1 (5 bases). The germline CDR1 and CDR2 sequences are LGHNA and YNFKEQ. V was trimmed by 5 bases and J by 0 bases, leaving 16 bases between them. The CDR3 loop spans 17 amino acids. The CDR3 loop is CASSSRRGSSTNEKLFF. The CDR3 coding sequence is TGTGCCAGCAGCTCCCGTAGGGGATCTTCAACTAATGAAAAACTGTTTTTT.

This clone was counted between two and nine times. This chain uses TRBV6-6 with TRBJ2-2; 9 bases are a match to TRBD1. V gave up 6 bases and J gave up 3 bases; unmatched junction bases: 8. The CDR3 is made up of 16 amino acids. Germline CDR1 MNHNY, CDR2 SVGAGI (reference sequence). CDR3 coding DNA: TGTGCCAGCAGACGACCCGGGACAGGGTACACCGGGGAGCTGTTTTTT. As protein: CASRRPGTGYTGELFF.

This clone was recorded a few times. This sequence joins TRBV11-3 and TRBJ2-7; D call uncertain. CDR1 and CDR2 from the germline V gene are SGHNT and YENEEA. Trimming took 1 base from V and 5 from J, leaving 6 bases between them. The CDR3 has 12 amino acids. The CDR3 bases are TGTGCCAGCAGCTTAGTAACGGACGAGCAGTACTTC. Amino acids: CASSLVTDEQYF.

The CDR3: CASSFNPTESYEQYF. CDR3 DNA: TGTGCCAGCAGCTTCAACCCAACGGAGAGCTACGAGCAGTACTTC. The chain employs TRBV11-1 and TRBJ2-7; D is unclear. Per germline, CDR1 SGHAT and CDR2 FQDESV (reference sequence). The length of the CDR3 is 15 residues. Trimming took 3 bases from V and 3 from J, leaving 15 bases between them.

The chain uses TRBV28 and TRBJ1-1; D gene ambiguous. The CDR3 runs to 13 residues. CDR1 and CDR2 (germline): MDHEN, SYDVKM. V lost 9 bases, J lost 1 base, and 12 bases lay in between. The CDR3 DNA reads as TGTGCCAGGTTGACCTCCAGGAACACTGAAGCTTTCTTT. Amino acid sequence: CARLTSRNTEAFF.

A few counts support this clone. In nucleotides, the CDR3 is TGCAGCTTCGTGGGACTAGCGGGAGGCAGTACTAGCACAGATACGCAGTATTTT. This codes for CSFVGLAGGSTSTDTQYF. This sequence joins TRBV29-1 and TRBJ2-3; 15 nucleotides line up with TRBD2. The CDR3 runs to 18 residues. Looked up from germline, CDR1 is SQVTM and CDR2 is ANQGSEA. With 8 bases clipped from V and 0 bases from J, the junction kept 12 bases outside the gene matches.

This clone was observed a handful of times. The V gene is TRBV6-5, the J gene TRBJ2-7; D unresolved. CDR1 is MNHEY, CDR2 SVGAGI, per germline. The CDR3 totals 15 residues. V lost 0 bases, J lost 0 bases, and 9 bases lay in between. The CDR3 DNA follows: TGTGCCAGCAGTTACTCCGGGTCAGGCTCCTACGAGCAGTACTTC. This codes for CASSYSGSGSYEQYF.

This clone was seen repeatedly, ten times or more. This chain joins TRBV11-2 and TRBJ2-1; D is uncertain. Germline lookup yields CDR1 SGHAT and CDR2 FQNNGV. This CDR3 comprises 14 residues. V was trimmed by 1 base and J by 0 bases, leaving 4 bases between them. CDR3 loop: CASSLVVSYNEQFF. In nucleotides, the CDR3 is TGTGCCAGCAGCTTAGTGGTCTCCTACAATGAGCAGTTCTTC.

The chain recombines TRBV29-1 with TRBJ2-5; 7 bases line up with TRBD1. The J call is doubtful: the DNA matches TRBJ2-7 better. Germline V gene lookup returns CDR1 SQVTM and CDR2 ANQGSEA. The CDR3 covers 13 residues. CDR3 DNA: TGCAGCGTTGGGGTGGACAGGCGGTACGAGCAGTACTTC. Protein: CSVGVDRRYEQYF.

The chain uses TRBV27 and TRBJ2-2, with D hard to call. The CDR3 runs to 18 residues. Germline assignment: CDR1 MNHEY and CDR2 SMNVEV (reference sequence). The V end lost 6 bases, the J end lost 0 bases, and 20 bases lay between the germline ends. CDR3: CASSPPFMGIANTGELFF. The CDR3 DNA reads TGTGCCAGCAGCCCCCCGTTTATGGGGATCGCGAACACCGGGGAGCTGTTTTTT.

CDR3 coding DNA: TGTGCCAGCAGCTTAGAAAGTTCCTACAATGAGCAGTTCTTC. Protein: CASSLESSYNEQFF. The chain has TRBV7-6 and TRBJ2-1; no clear D gene. This CDR3 contains 14 residues. V was clipped by 1 base and J by 1 base, with 5 bases between them. Germline assignment: CDR1 SGHVS and CDR2 FNYEAQ.